Listed below are T cell receptor beta chains from one sample, sequenced in a study of beta chain features in type 1 diabetes. The table came from immunoSEQ multiplex PCR; TCRdb's copy has only in-frame clones and leaves some out. The table shows about half a million clones, with 30% occurring only once. The sample was naive CD4+ T cells from blood. The receptors originated from a man younger than 30 in good health. The CDR3 runs from the conserved cysteine through the conserved F or W. D genes are given only for firm matches. The listing skips clone size in some rows; elsewhere it reads once, few, many or a size class.

V	J	size	D	CDR3	DNA
TRBV19	TRBJ2-2	few	TRBD1	CASRTSDRNSGELFF	TGTGCCAGTAGGACCTCGGACAGGAACTCCGGGGAGCTGTTTTTT
TRBV25-1	TRBJ1-3	-	-	CASSVALGNTIYF	TGTGCCAGCAGTGTAGCGTTGGGAAACACCATATATTTT
TRBV25-1	TRBJ1-4	few	-	CASTSTRSGEKLFF	TGTGCCAGCACCTCTACCAGGTCAGGAGAAAAACTGTTTTTT
TRBV29-1	TRBJ1-1	-	-	CSVVGVLGAFF	TGCAGCGTTGTAGGGGTCCTGGGTGCTTTCTTT
TRBV5-6	TRBJ1-1	-	-	CASREIRLGMNTEAFF	TGTGCCAGCAGGGAGATTCGGCTGGGTATGAACACTGAAGCTTTCTTT
TRBV5-6	TRBJ2-5	-	-	CASSLGEETQYF	TGTGCCAGCAGCTTGGGAGAGGAGACCCAGTACTTC
TRBV5-4	TRBJ2-4	-	-	CASSFQVENIQYF	TGTGCCAGCAGCTTCCAGGTAGAAAACATTCAGTACTTC
TRBV30	TRBJ1-4	-	-	CAWSSRGEKLFF	TGTGCCTGGAGTTCTCGGGGAGAAAAACTGTTTTTT
TRBV7-9	TRBJ1-4	-	-	CASSQDWGSGKLFF	TGTGCCAGCAGCCAAGACTGGGGATCCGGAAAACTGTTTTTT
TRBV29-1	TRBJ2-3	-	-	CSVERRDTQYF	TGCAGCGTTGAAAGGCGAGATACGCAGTATTTT
TRBV27	TRBJ2-7	-	-	CASSHRGSSYEQYF	TGTGCCAGCAGCCACCGGGGGAGCTCCTACGAGCAGTACTTC
TRBV28	TRBJ2-1	-	-	CASSIQLTSGYNEQFF	TGTGCCAGCAGTATACAGCTGACCTCTGGGTACAATGAGCAGTTCTTC
TRBV4-3	TRBJ2-6	once	-	CASSQDIRGAGANVLTF	TGCGCCAGCAGCCAAGATATTCGGGGAGCGGGGGCCAACGTCCTGACTTTC
TRBV18	TRBJ2-7	-	TRBD2	CASSPVGGSEQYF	TGTGCCAGCTCACCAGTCGGGGGGAGCGAGCAGTACTTC
TRBV28	TRBJ1-1	-	-	CASKGAGDTEAFF	TGTGCCAGCAAAGGGGCAGGGGATACTGAAGCTTTCTTT
TRBV14	TRBJ2-5	-	-	CASSQVHRVDGETQYF	TGTGCCAGCAGCCAAGTTCACAGGGTTGACGGAGAGACCCAGTACTTC
TRBV30	TRBJ2-2	few	-	CAWKGTFTGELFF	TGTGCCTGGAAGGGCACTTTCACCGGGGAGCTGTTTTTT
TRBV10-3	TRBJ2-7	few	TRBD2	CATQGTSGNHEQYF	TGTGCCACCCAGGGGACTAGCGGGAACCACGAGCAGTACTTC
TRBV7-2	TRBJ2-7	few	TRBD1	CASSLVADRAYEQYF	TGTGCCAGCAGCTTAGTCGCCGACAGGGCTTACGAGCAGTACTTC
TRBV7-2	TRBJ1-5	few	-	CASSLGHNSNQPQHF	TGTGCCAGCAGCTTAGGACACAATAGCAATCAGCCCCAGCATTTT
TRBV7-6	TRBJ2-1	-	TRBD2	CASSQSSGRWNEQFF	TGTGCCAGCAGCCAGTCTAGCGGGAGATGGAATGAGCAGTTCTTC
TRBV5-1	TRBJ2-1	-	-	CASSLGWEPLNNEQFF	TGCGCCAGCAGCTTGGGGTGGGAGCCCCTTAACAATGAGCAGTTCTTC
TRBV7-2	TRBJ1-5	-	-	CASSLQGSQPQHF	TGTGCCAGCAGCTTGCAGGGCTCCCAGCCCCAGCATTTT
TRBV7-9	TRBJ2-7	few	-	CASSLSQGTYEQYF	TGTGCCAGCAGCTTAAGCCAGGGGACCTACGAGCAGTACTTC
TRBV7-3	TRBJ2-1	few	-	CASRLTLGNEQFF	TGTGCCAGCAGATTAACACTGGGCAATGAGCAGTTCTTC
TRBV10-3	TRBJ2-2	-	-	CAISESREYTGELFF	TGTGCCATCAGTGAGTCGAGGGAGTACACCGGGGAGCTGTTTTTT
TRBV5-1	TRBJ2-7	-	-	CASSQDWAYEQYF	TGCGCCAGCAGCCAGGACTGGGCCTACGAGCAGTACTTC
TRBV25-1	TRBJ2-5	-	-	CASSPWLGQEETQYF	TGTGCCAGCAGTCCATGGTTAGGACAAGAAGAGACCCAGTACTTC
TRBV27	TRBJ1-2	few	TRBD1	CASSLGRDRGYGYTF	TGTGCCAGCAGTTTAGGGAGGGACAGGGGCTATGGCTACACCTTC
TRBV15	TRBJ2-2	-	TRBD2	CATRGLAGTNTGELFF	TGTGCCACCCGGGGACTAGCGGGGACGAACACCGGGGAGCTGTTTTTT
TRBV11-2	TRBJ2-5	few	-	CASSLWASQETQYF	TGTGCCAGCAGCTTATGGGCCAGCCAAGAGACCCAGTACTTC
TRBV5-1	TRBJ2-5	few	-	CASSSIGETQYF	TGCGCCAGCAGCTCGATTGGAGAGACCCAGTACTTC
TRBV30	TRBJ2-3	few	TRBD2	CAWSVLAGRTDTQYF	TGTGCCTGGAGTGTACTAGCGGGGAGGACAGATACGCAGTATTTT
TRBV11-3	TRBJ2-2	few	TRBD1	CASSPDRDTGELFF	TGTGCCAGCAGCCCCGACAGGGACACCGGGGAGCTGTTTTTT
TRBV30	TRBJ2-7	-	TRBD1	CAWTIGTGWPYEQYF	TGTGCCTGGACCATCGGGACAGGGTGGCCCTACGAGCAGTACTTC
TRBV7-2	TRBJ1-2	-	-	CASNGRNIYGYTF	TGTGCCAGCAACGGACGGAATATCTATGGCTACACCTTC
TRBV7-9	TRBJ2-3	-	-	CASSFGGDTQYF	TGTGCCAGCAGTTTTGGAGGAGATACGCAGTATTTT
TRBV28	TRBJ2-4	-	TRBD2	CASSPGGVAKNIQYF	TGTGCCAGCAGCCCCGGGGGGGTGGCCAAAAACATTCAGTACTTC
TRBV12-5	TRBJ2-1	-	-	CASGPGTGRGEQFF	TGTGCTAGTGGTCCCGGGACTGGACGGGGTGAGCAGTTCTTC
TRBV20-1	TRBJ1-1	once	-	CSAQGTNEAFF	TGCAGTGCCCAGGGGACCAACGAAGCTTTCTTT
TRBV10-3	TRBJ2-7	-	-	CAIAGQGDRYEQYF	TGTGCCATCGCCGGGCAGGGAGATCGTTACGAGCAGTACTTC
TRBV20-1	TRBJ2-7	few	-	CSARDFEQYF	TGCAGTGCTAGAGATTTCGAGCAGTACTTC
TRBV10-3	TRBJ2-1	-	TRBD2	CATLAGRSYNEQFF	TGTGCCACTCTAGCGGGAAGATCCTACAATGAGCAGTTCTTC
TRBV9	TRBJ2-3	-	TRBD2	CASSVMGLAATDTQYF	TGTGCCAGCAGCGTAATGGGACTAGCGGCCACAGATACGCAGTATTTT
TRBV7-2	TRBJ2-5	few	-	CASSATGLQETQYF	TGTGCCAGCAGCGCAACAGGCTTACAAGAGACCCAGTACTTC
TRBV7-3	TRBJ2-1	few	TRBD2	CASSTMASGRRYEQFF	TGTGCCAGCAGCACAATGGCTAGCGGGAGGCGCTATGAGCAGTTCTTC
TRBV25-1	TRBJ1-2	few	-	CASMGENVGGYTF	TGTGCCAGCATGGGGGAGAACGTTGGAGGCTACACCTTC
TRBV30	TRBJ2-3	few	-	CAWSIRGSKDTQYF	TGTGCCTGGAGTATTAGAGGGTCGAAAGATACGCAGTATTTT
TRBV6-6	TRBJ2-3	few	TRBD2	CASSYQLAGQDTQYF	TGTGCCAGCAGTTACCAGCTAGCGGGACAAGATACGCAGTATTTT
TRBV7-9	TRBJ2-5	-	TRBD1	CASSPDRVAETQYF	TGTGCCAGCAGCCCGGACAGGGTGGCAGAGACCCAGTACTTC
TRBV7-7	TRBJ2-5	-	-	CASSLNTNQETQYF	TGTGCCAGCAGCTTGAACACAAACCAAGAGACCCAGTACTTC
TRBV19	TRBJ2-7	-	-	CASSRESDYEQYF	TGTGCCAGTAGTAGGGAGAGTGACTACGAGCAGTACTTC
TRBV5-1	TRBJ2-1	-	TRBD2	CASSLPLAGDVGNEQFF	TGCGCCAGCAGCCTGCCCCTAGCGGGAGACGTGGGTAATGAGCAGTTCTTC
TRBV10-3	TRBJ2-3	few	-	CAISPGVTDTQYF	TGTGCCATCAGCCCCGGGGTCACAGATACGCAGTATTTT
TRBV7-2	TRBJ2-7	few	TRBD1	CASSFSDRGLDEQYF	TGTGCCAGCAGCTTTTCCGACAGGGGACTCGACGAGCAGTACTTC